This entry lists 27 T cell receptor beta chains sequenced from one sample in a study of CD4 and CD8 cells across lung adenocarcinoma regions. TCRdb itself ran the PCR reads through MiXCR, one entry per CDR3 protein. This sample has 3,000 to 4,000 distinct CDR3 sequences; less than 80% occur once, and the top ten carry approximately 15%. The sequenced material came from CD4+ T cells from the margin of a lung tumor. These receptors all come from a male donor with lung adenocarcinoma. The CD4 and CD8 labels of this study may be unreliable.

The rearrangement joins TRBV9 to TRBJ2-6, with TRBD2 as a possible D gene (8 bases). The germline V and J ends were trimmed by 3 bases and 0 bases, with 19 bases remaining between them. The CDR3 consists of 19 residues. Germline CDR1 reads SGDLS; CDR2 reads YYNGEE. Here the CDR3 reads CASSARGGDRNSGANVLTF. CDR3 nucleotide sequence: TGTGCCAGCAGCGCCCGGGGGGGGGACAGAAACTCTGGGGCCAACGTCCTGACTTTC.

A single count supports this clonotype. The chain combines TRBV20-1 with TRBJ2-3; no definite D call. This CDR3 spans 11 amino acids. CDR1 is DFQATT, CDR2 SNEGSKA, per germline (reference sequence). V lost 2 bases and J 2 bases, leaving 2 bases between the germline ends. CDR3 in DNA: TGCAGTGCTAGAAACACAGATACGCAGTATTTT. Its protein is CSARNTDTQYF.

The gene calls are TRBV6-1 and TRBJ2-5; a weak D match, TRBD2 (6 bases). Near its end, the DNA agrees better with TRBJ2-7, so the J call may be wrong. The CDR3 is 14 residues long. Germline-derived CDR1 and CDR2 are MNHNS and SASEGT. Here the CDR3 DNA reads TGTGCCAGCAGGTCGGGAGCCCTCCCATACGAGCAGTACTTC. Its protein product is CASRSGALPYEQYF.

This clonotype was detected only once. This sequence joins TRBV6-1 and TRBJ2-2, with D uncertain. Trimming took 6 bases from V and 7 from J, leaving 9 bases between them. CDR3 length: 12 amino acids. The germline V gene has CDR1 MNHNS and CDR2 SASEGT. Here the CDR3 DNA reads TGTGCCAGCAGGCGTGGGGACGGGGAGCTGTTTTTT. Protein: CASRRGDGELFF.

The chain has TRBV6-1 and TRBJ2-4; D remains unclear. TRBJ2-1 explains the end of the DNA better; the J call may be wrong. Germline V gene lookup returns CDR1 MNHNS and CDR2 SASEGT. The CDR3 runs to 13 residues. In DNA, the CDR3 is TGTGCCAGCAGTGAAGCTTGGGTGGGTGAGCAGTTCTTC. It is translated as CASSEAWVGEQFF.

This clonotype was seen a handful of times. The chain joins TRBV6-1 to TRBJ2-7; D gene unclear. The germline V gene encodes CDR1 MNHNS and CDR2 SASEGT. V gave up 3 bases and J gave up 6 bases, with 6 bases separating them. This CDR3 is 11 amino acids long. The CDR3 here is CASSEWGEQYF. The CDR3 DNA sequence: TGTGCCAGCAGTGAGTGGGGCGAGCAGTACTTC.

This clonotype occurred a few times. This sequence joins TRBV10-2 and TRBJ1-1; D gene uncertain. V lost 2 bases, J lost 9 bases, and 10 bases lay in between. CDR1 and CDR2 from the germline V gene are WSHSY and SAAADI. The CDR3 consists of 12 residues. CDR3 DNA: TGCGCCAGCAGTGAGATGACCCGCCAAGCTTTCTTT. Translation gives CASSEMTRQAFF.

The V gene is TRBV11-2, the J gene TRBJ2-5; 13 nucleotides agree with TRBD2. Germline loops: CDR1 SGHAT, CDR2 FQNNGV. The CDR3 extends over 17 amino acids. The ends lost 1 base at V and 5 bases at J; junction bases unmatched: 7. The chain's CDR3 is CASSLALAGGVRETQYF. The CDR3 nucleotides are TGTGCCAGCAGCTTAGCACTAGCGGGAGGGGTTCGGGAGACCCAGTACTTC.

V and J are TRBV12-3 or TRBV12-4 and TRBJ2-5; 7 positions agree with TRBD2. The assigned J gene may be wrong: the sequence end matches TRBJ2-1 better. The CDR3 is 15 amino acids. CDR3 DNA: TGTGCCAGCAGTTTGGACCCTAGCGGTAGGGATGAGCAGTTCTTC. Its translation: CASSLDPSGRDEQFF.

V and J are TRBV6-1 and TRBJ1-2; no clear D. Germline values: CDR1 MNHNS, CDR2 SASEGT. The CDR3 contains 17 residues. Trimming left V 2 bases short and J 1 base short, with 17 bases between. CDR3 nucleotides: TGTGCCAGCAGTGAATCTCCAGGTTACTCCGGTAACTATGGCTACACCTTC. It is translated as CASSESPGYSGNYGYTF.

This clonotype is termed large. The CDR3 region has the DNA TGTGCCAGCAGTGACAGGGGCGCTTCGGCTGAGCAGTTCTTC. As protein: CASSDRGASAEQFF. J is TRBJ2-1 and V is TRBV6-1, with D perhaps TRBD1 (6 bases). CDR1 MNHNS and CDR2 SASEGT come from the germline V gene. V lost 3 bases, J lost 9 bases, and 15 bases lay in between. The CDR3 totals 14 residues.

This chain links TRBV7-2 with TRBJ1-2, with a possible D match to TRBD1 (5 bases). V lost 1 base to trimming and J lost 5 bases, with 8 bases between them. This CDR3 is built from 13 residues. Germline V CDR1 and CDR2: SGHTA, FQGNSA. DNA for the CDR3: TGTGCCAGCAGCTTAGGACAGCTTTATGGCTACACCTTC. Translated, it gives CASSLGQLYGYTF.

The V gene is TRBV7-2, the J gene TRBJ2-1, with TRBD1 identical over 10 bases. The end of the DNA is better explained by TRBJ2-5, so the J call may be wrong. Per germline, CDR1 SGHTA and CDR2 FQGNSA. The CDR3 spans 15 residues. The CDR3: CASSSAGTGEQTQYF. The DNA of the CDR3 is TGTGCCAGCAGCTCGGCCGGGACAGGGGAACAGACCCAGTACTTC.

A note on this clonotype: One junction end does not reproduce the germline sequence, and a read error may be involved. V is TRBV6-1 and J is TRBJ2-5, with unresolved D. Per the germline V gene, CDR1 is MNHNS and CDR2 is SASEGT. CDR3 length: 15 amino acids. The CDR3 coding sequence is TGTGCCAGCAGTGAAGTCGGCAGCTACCAAGATACCCAGTACTTC. It codes for CASSEVGSYQDTQYF.

This rearrangement joins TRBV7-6 to TRBJ2-1, with TRBD2 as a possible D gene (6 bases). This CDR3 has 15 residues. The germline V and J ends were trimmed by 5 bases and 5 bases, with 16 bases remaining between them. Germline V lookup: CDR1 SGHVS, CDR2 FNYEAQ. In DNA, the CDR3 is TGTGCCAGCAGCCCCGGCGGGGCCCGGCACAATGAGCAGTTCTTC. Its translation: CASSPGGARHNEQFF.

This clonotype was seen a handful of times. The J gene is TRBJ2-1, the V gene TRBV6-1; 9 bases line up with TRBD1. The germline V gene encodes CDR1 MNHNS and CDR2 SASEGT. The CDR3 covers 16 residues. With V trimmed by 4 bases and J by 3 bases, 7 bases remained unmatched. This chain's CDR3 is CASSVWGQGGYNEQFF. CDR3 DNA sequence: TGTGCCAGCAGTGTCTGGGGACAGGGAGGCTACAATGAGCAGTTCTTC.

The V gene is TRBV12-3 or TRBV12-4, the J gene TRBJ2-1, with 8 positions matching TRBD2. CDR3 length: 16 amino acids. The ends lost 0 bases at V and 6 bases at J; junction bases unmatched: 7. Here the CDR3 DNA reads TGTGCCAGCAGTTTAGCCCGCCGGACTAGCTTCAATGAGCAGTTCTTC. Protein: CASSLARRTSFNEQFF.

This clonotype is large. The chain links TRBV6-5 to TRBJ1-6; D not resolved. Germline-derived CDR1 and CDR2 are MNHEY and SVGAGI. The CDR3 is 15 residues long. Trimming left V 2 bases short and J 10 bases short, with 15 bases between. The chain's CDR3 is CASSYIPGFGSPLHF. The DNA for the CDR3 is TGTGCCAGCAGTTACATTCCGGGCTTTGGATCACCCCTCCACTTT.

The rearrangement uses TRBV7-2 and TRBJ2-5, with D possibly being TRBD1 or TRBD2 (5 bases each). Germline CDR1 reads SGHTA; CDR2 reads FQGNSA. V lost 4 bases to trimming and J lost 7 bases, with 16 bases between them. CDR3 length: 14 amino acids. The CDR3 protein is CASSSPPGPRTQYF. The DNA of the CDR3 is TGTGCCAGCAGCTCCCCACCGGGGCCCCGGACCCAGTACTTC.

Within the sample, this clonotype is medium-sized (0.01 to 0.1%). V usage is TRBV6-1 and J usage is TRBJ2-3, with 9 bases that match TRBD1. The CDR3 totals 14 residues. Germline V lookup: CDR1 MNHNS, CDR2 SASEGT. V was clipped by 4 bases and J by 3 bases; unmatched bases: 2. CDR3 sequence: CASSGGQGTDTQYF. The CDR3 nucleotides read TGTGCCAGCAGTGGAGGACAGGGGACAGATACGCAGTATTTT.

This rearrangement joins TRBV11-2 to TRBJ2-3; 9 nucleotides align to TRBD2. With 1 base clipped from V and 5 bases from J, the junction kept 7 bases outside the gene matches. Germline values: CDR1 SGHAT, CDR2 FQNNGV. The CDR3 runs 16 residues. The CDR3 DNA follows: TGTGCCAGCAGCTTAGTTAGGGCGGGAGGGGGAGATACGCAGTATTTT. Its translation: CASSLVRAGGGDTQYF. Drawing the rest from reference TRBV11-2 and TRBJ2-3, the complete variable domain is EAGVAQSPRYKIIEKRQSVAFWCNPISGHATLYWYQQILGQGPKLLIQFQNNGVVDDSQLPKDRFSAERLKGVDSTLKIQPAKLEDSAVYLCASSLVRAGGGDTQYFGPGTRLTVL.

This chain joins TRBV6-1 and TRBJ2-1, with TRBD2 matching 7 bases. Unmatched junction bases numbered 11, after V lost 6 bases and J lost 3 bases. CDR3 length: 16 amino acids. Germline V gives CDR1 MNHNS, CDR2 SASEGT. In DNA form, the CDR3 reads TGTGCCAGCAGATCGGCTAGCGGATCCTACTACAATGAGCAGTTCTTC. It specifies CASRSASGSYYNEQFF.

The genes are TRBV11-3 and TRBJ2-1; D might be TRBD2 (5 bases). The germline V gene has CDR1 SGHNT and CDR2 YENEEA. Trimming shortened V by 6 bases and J by 0 bases, and 9 bases separated the two germline ends. The CDR3 has 14 amino acids. CDR3 in amino acids: CASSRGNSYNEQFF. As DNA, the CDR3 is TGTGCCAGCAGTCGAGGGAACTCCTACAATGAGCAGTTCTTC.

V is TRBV12-3 or TRBV12-4 and J is TRBJ2-1; D remains ambiguous. The CDR3 has 14 residues. Deletions cut 1 base from V and 10 bases from J, with 14 bases between. CDR3 amino acids: CASSLGGVTYEQFF. The CDR3 region has the DNA TGTGCCAGCAGTTTAGGCGGAGTGACCTACGAGCAGTTCTTC.

The chain is built from TRBV12-3 or TRBV12-4 and TRBJ2-3; TRBD2 matches 14 bases. The CDR3 has 15 amino acids. V shed 5 bases and J 9 bases; nucleotides not matched to a gene: 7. The CDR3 region has the DNA TGTGCCAGCAGTCTAGGACTAGCGGGAGGTACAACGCAGTATTTT. This sequence encodes CASSLGLAGGTTQYF.

Turning to this clonotype: Without the conserved terminal phenylalanine or tryptophan, this CDR3 likely stems from a read error. The limits of the CDR3 on the DNA are not certain, so only TCRdb's listed CDR3 is given. The V gene is TRBV6-8, the J gene TRBJ2-2; TRBD2 is taken as the D call from the table, unchecked against the DNA. CDR1 is MNHGY and CDR2 is SAAAGT in the germline V gene. The CDR3 is 10 residues long, ends included. CDR3 protein: CARRPAFGEL.

The J gene is TRBJ2-1, the V gene TRBV6-1, with 10 positions matching TRBD2. Germline V gene sequence: CDR1 MNHNS, CDR2 SASEGT. This CDR3 has 15 residues. V was clipped by 5 bases and J by 4 bases; unmatched bases: 5. The CDR3: CASSQRTSGYNEQFF. The CDR3 nucleotides are TGTGCCAGCAGTCAAAGGACTAGCGGTTACAATGAGCAGTTCTTC.